This TCR beta chain stems from a study of response to subunit inactivated influenza vaccine. This clonotype has only a few counts. TCRdb used MiXCR to reprocess the RT-PCR reads, holding one entry per CDR3 protein. The profile shows around 570,000 distinct CDR3 sequences, about 10% of them singletons. The length of the CDR3 is 17 residues. V dropped 5 bases and J dropped 1 base, with 21 bases sitting between them. Germline CDR1 and CDR2: SGHAT and FQNNGV. This sample was shared with a second study, whose subject was T cells expressing NK-cell markers. In that study: The TCR beta cDNA came from 5'RACE template switching with UMIs. Underlying the TCR beta repertoires were sorted CD3+CD56+NKG2C+, CD3+CD56+NKG2C- and CD3+CD56-NKG2C+ T cells. HCMV serostatus: seven of eight sequenced donors positive, one negative. Five to seven of the donors carried dominant NKG2C+ clonotypes that took up 1.0-7.0% of their CD8+ T cells.

The TCR was taken from a man over 45 who received an inactivated influenza vaccine. The rearrangement joins TRBV11-2 to TRBJ2-7, with D unclear. The source was PBMCs from blood, collected on the day of vaccination. Here the CDR3 DNA reads TGTGCCAGCAGCCCTAAGAATCAGGTTCTTAATTCCTACGAGCAGTACTTC. This gives the protein CASSPKNQVLNSYEQYF.